These T cell receptor beta chains were read from a single sample in a study of blood T cell repertoires in COVID-19. Some clones are missing from TCRdb's copy, which holds only in-frame ones; the method was immunoSEQ multiplex PCR. The sample shows 150,000 to 200,000 clones, 79% of them seen only once. Specimen: peripheral blood. The source is a man aged 60 to 69 with active or convalescent COVID-19. Each CDR3 is given with its conserved first and last residue. Each record gives: J gene, V gene, clone size, D gene, CDR3 protein, CDR3 DNA. The D gene is left open where the match is weak. Clone size is not always given. Where it is, it says once, few, many or a class for expanded clones.

j_gene: TRBJ1-2; v_gene: TRBV19; abundance: NA; d_gene: TRBD1; CDR3aa: CASSIRTGYGYTF; CDR3nt: TGTGCCAGTAGTATACGGACAGGCTATGGCTACACCTTC
j_gene: TRBJ2-3; v_gene: TRBV2; abundance: NA; d_gene: TRBD2; CDR3aa: CASSLARTSILTYPTDTQYF; CDR3nt: TGTGCCAGCAGTCTTGCCAGGACTAGTATTCTTACATATCCAACAGATACGCAGTATTTT
j_gene: TRBJ2-1; v_gene: TRBV18; abundance: NA; d_gene: NA; CDR3aa: CASSPGTSRNEQFF; CDR3nt: TGTGCCAGCTCCCCGGGGACTTCGCGGAATGAGCAGTTCTTC
j_gene: TRBJ2-1; v_gene: TRBV28; abundance: many; d_gene: NA; CDR3aa: CASKRSDPTRLLSYNEQFF; CDR3nt: TGTGCCAGCAAACGCAGCGATCCTACGAGACTTTTGAGCTACAATGAGCAGTTCTTC
j_gene: TRBJ1-5; v_gene: TRBV7-2; abundance: once; d_gene: NA; CDR3aa: CASSLYGGTGNQPQHF; CDR3nt: TGTGCCAGCAGCTTATACGGGGGAACGGGCAATCAGCCCCAGCATTTT
j_gene: TRBJ1-2; v_gene: TRBV10-3; abundance: NA; d_gene: TRBD1; CDR3aa: CAIGQGLGGYTF; CDR3nt: TGTGCCATCGGACAGGGGCTAGGGGGCTACACCTTC
j_gene: TRBJ1-1; v_gene: TRBV9; abundance: NA; d_gene: NA; CDR3aa: CASSVERGREAFF; CDR3nt: TGTGCCAGCAGCGTAGAGCGGGGGCGTGAAGCTTTCTTT
j_gene: TRBJ2-5; v_gene: TRBV4-1; abundance: NA; d_gene: TRBD1; CDR3aa: CASSSGTGGPETQYF; CDR3nt: TGCGCCAGCAGCTCCGGAACAGGGGGCCCAGAGACCCAGTACTTC
j_gene: TRBJ1-3; v_gene: TRBV3-1/TRBV3-2; abundance: NA; d_gene: TRBD1; CDR3aa: CASSHKGQGKNTIYF; CDR3nt: TGTGCCAGCAGCCACAAGGGACAGGGAAAAAACACCATATATTTT
j_gene: TRBJ1-1; v_gene: TRBV21-1; abundance: NA; d_gene: NA; CDR3aa: CASSTRTYENTEAFF; CDR3nt: TGTGCCAGCAGTACTAGGACTTACGAGAACACTGAAGCTTTCTTT
j_gene: TRBJ2-2; v_gene: TRBV5-4; abundance: NA; d_gene: NA; CDR3aa: CASSLAGRGPGELFF; CDR3nt: TGTGCCAGCAGCCTAGCCGGGAGAGGTCCCGGGGAGCTGTTTTTT
j_gene: TRBJ2-7; v_gene: TRBV5-4; abundance: few; d_gene: TRBD2; CDR3aa: CASSLGSGNDYEQYF; CDR3nt: TGTGCCAGCAGCTTGGGTAGCGGGAATGATTACGAGCAGTACTTC
j_gene: TRBJ2-3; v_gene: TRBV18; abundance: NA; d_gene: NA; CDR3aa: CASSPRADTQYF; CDR3nt: TGTGCCAGCTCACCACGCGCAGATACGCAGTATTTT
j_gene: TRBJ1-2; v_gene: TRBV6-5; abundance: NA; d_gene: NA; CDR3aa: CASRSGGGSYGYTF; CDR3nt: TGTGCCAGCAGGAGTGGGGGGGGGTCCTATGGCTACACCTTC
j_gene: TRBJ1-2; v_gene: TRBV28; abundance: NA; d_gene: NA; CDR3aa: CASSRRGYYGYTF; CDR3nt: TGTGCCAGCAGCAGAAGGGGGTACTATGGCTACACCTTC
j_gene: TRBJ1-2; v_gene: TRBV29-1; abundance: NA; d_gene: NA; CDR3aa: CSVERGGNYGYTF; CDR3nt: TGCAGCGTTGAGAGGGGAGGTAACTATGGCTACACCTTC
j_gene: TRBJ1-2; v_gene: TRBV7-9; abundance: NA; d_gene: TRBD1; CDR3aa: CASGLGQGRYGYTF; CDR3nt: TGTGCCAGCGGCCTTGGACAGGGGAGGTATGGCTACACCTTC
j_gene: TRBJ1-5; v_gene: TRBV9; abundance: NA; d_gene: NA; CDR3aa: CASSAGADGLLNQPQHF; CDR3nt: TGTGCCAGCAGCGCAGGAGCTGACGGACTACTCAATCAGCCCCAGCATTTT
j_gene: TRBJ2-5; v_gene: TRBV9; abundance: few; d_gene: NA; CDR3aa: CASSVEGRGRETQYF; CDR3nt: TGTGCCAGCAGCGTAGAAGGGAGGGGGAGGGAGACCCAGTACTTC
j_gene: TRBJ1-2; v_gene: TRBV19; abundance: NA; d_gene: NA; CDR3aa: CASTPSSGYGYTF; CDR3nt: TGTGCCAGTACCCCCTCTTCGGGGTATGGCTACACCTTC
j_gene: TRBJ2-7; v_gene: TRBV27; abundance: NA; d_gene: NA; CDR3aa: CASSLRAGGSYEQYF; CDR3nt: TGTGCCAGCAGTTTACGGGCAGGGGGGTCCTACGAGCAGTACTTC
j_gene: TRBJ2-7; v_gene: TRBV23-1; abundance: NA; d_gene: TRBD1; CDR3aa: CASSQPGQAVEQYF; CDR3nt: TGCGCCAGCAGTCAGCCGGGACAGGCGGTCGAGCAGTACTTC
j_gene: TRBJ1-6; v_gene: TRBV2; abundance: NA; d_gene: NA; CDR3aa: CASTVQGGESPLHF; CDR3nt: TGTGCCAGCACCGTACAGGGTGGTGAATCACCCCTCCACTTT
j_gene: TRBJ1-2; v_gene: TRBV12-3/TRBV12-4; abundance: NA; d_gene: NA; CDR3aa: CASSLGGGYTF; CDR3nt: TGTGCCAGCAGTTTGGGGGGAGGCTACACCTTC
j_gene: TRBJ1-5; v_gene: TRBV6-6; abundance: NA; d_gene: NA; CDR3aa: CASSYSDRSNQPQHF; CDR3nt: TGTGCCAGCAGTTACTCCGACAGGAGCAATCAGCCCCAGCATTTT